This TCR beta chain is from a study of human T cells and chemical hapten exposure. The time point denotes: pre-sensitization, week 0. Treatment meaning: therapeutic diphenylcyclopropenone sensitization with weekly scalp DPC. General study points: Counts of TCRs above 1 in 1000 frequency stayed unchanged with DPC sensitization. The presence of alopecia in the donors means their immune response may differ from healthy people's.

Individual cDNA molecules (in the library) carried attached unique molecular identifiers. Source study methods: Sample TCR counts, which ranged from roughly 20,000 to 750,000, had a median of 95,638. TCRdb reprocessed the RACE reads with MiXCR, giving one entry per CDR3 protein. TCRdb, rather than the study authors, made the V and J calls. The sample consists of some 300,000 distinct CDR3 sequences, about 5% of them appearing once. This clonotype has only a few counts. Its antigen remains unknown. This CDR3 is built from 19 residues. Germline V CDR1 and CDR2: MNHNS, SASEGT. Trimming cost V 5 bases and J 0 bases; bases outside gene matches: 10.

The chain links TRBV6-1 to TRBJ2-1; 13 bases are shared with TRBD2. Sequencing used whole blood, obtained in connection with sensitization to the hapten diphenylcyclopropenone (DPC). The sequence came from a woman aged 18-29 years with alopecia areata. Some clones in this sample may be carry-over from other donors' samples. CDR3 coding DNA: TGTGCCAGCAGTACTAGCGGGGGGGACCTTTCCAGCTCCTACAATGAGCAGTTCTTC. Translating it yields CASSTSGGDLSSSYNEQFF.